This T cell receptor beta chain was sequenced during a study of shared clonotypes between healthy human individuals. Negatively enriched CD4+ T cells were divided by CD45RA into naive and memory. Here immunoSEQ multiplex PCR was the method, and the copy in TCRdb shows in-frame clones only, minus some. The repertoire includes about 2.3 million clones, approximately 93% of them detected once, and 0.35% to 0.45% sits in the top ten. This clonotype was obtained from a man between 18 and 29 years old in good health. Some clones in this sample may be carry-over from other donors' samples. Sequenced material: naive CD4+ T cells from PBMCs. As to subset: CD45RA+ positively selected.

CDR3: CASSQQGATNIQYF. The CDR3 DNA follows: TGTGCCAGCTCACAGCAGGGGGCTACGAACATTCAGTACTTC. This chain links TRBV18 with TRBJ2-4; the match to TRBD1 covers 8 bases. The CDR3 length is 14 residues. CDR1 and CDR2 from the germline V gene are KGHSH and LQKENI. After removal of 4 bases from V and 7 bases from J, the junction contained 6 bases not matched to a gene.